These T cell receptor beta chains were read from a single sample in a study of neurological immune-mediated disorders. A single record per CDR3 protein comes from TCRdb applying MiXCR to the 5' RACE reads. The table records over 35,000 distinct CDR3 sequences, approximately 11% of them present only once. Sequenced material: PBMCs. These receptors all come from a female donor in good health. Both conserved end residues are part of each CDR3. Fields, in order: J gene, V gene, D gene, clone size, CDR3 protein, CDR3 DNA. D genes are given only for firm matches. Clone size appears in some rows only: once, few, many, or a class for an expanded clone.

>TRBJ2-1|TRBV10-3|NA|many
CAISELDRSSYNEQFF
TGTGCCATCAGTGAGCTGGACCGGAGCTCCTACAATGAGCAGTTCTTC
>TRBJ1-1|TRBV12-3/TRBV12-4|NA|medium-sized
CASSLSPVAYF
TGTGCCAGCAGTTTATCCCCTGTGGCCTATTTT
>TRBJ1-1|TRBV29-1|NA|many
CSVEWGGEAFF
TGCAGCGTTGAATGGGGCGGTGAAGCTTTCTTT
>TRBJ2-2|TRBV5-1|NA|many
CASSTGAYTGELFF
TGCGCCAGCAGTACGGGAGCGTACACCGGGGAGCTGTTTTTT
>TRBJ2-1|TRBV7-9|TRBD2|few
CASSLSSGGGSYNEQFF
TGTGCCAGCAGCTTGTCTAGCGGGGGGGGCTCCTACAATGAGCAGTTCTTC
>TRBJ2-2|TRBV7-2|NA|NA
CVSSLPGTGELFF
TGTGTCAGCAGCCTACCGGGCACCGGGGAGCTGTTTTTT
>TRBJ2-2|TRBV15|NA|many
CATSRSRTNGNTGELFF
TGTGCCACCAGCAGATCCCGAACAAACGGCAACACCGGGGAGCTGTTTTTT
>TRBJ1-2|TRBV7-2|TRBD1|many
CASSLASQGANGYTF
TGTGCCAGCAGCTTAGCAAGCCAGGGGGCGAATGGCTACACCTTC
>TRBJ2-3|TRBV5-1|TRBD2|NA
CASSLTSVNTDTQYF
TGCGCCAGCAGCTTGACTAGCGTTAACACAGATACGCAGTATTTT
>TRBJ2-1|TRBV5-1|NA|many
CASSLDRHNEQFF
TGCGCCAGCAGCTTGGACAGACACAATGAGCAGTTCTTC
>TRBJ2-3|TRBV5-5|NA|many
CASSPPSGSSTDTQYF
TGTGCCAGCAGTCCCCCATCGGGCTCTAGCACAGATACGCAGTATTTT
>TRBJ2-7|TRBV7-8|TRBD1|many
CASSLEGWGQGFSYEQYF
TGTGCCAGCAGCTTAGAGGGCTGGGGACAGGGTTTTTCCTACGAGCAGTACTTC
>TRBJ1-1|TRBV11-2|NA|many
CASSFVQGWDKAFF
TGTGCCAGCAGCTTTGTACAGGGTTGGGATAAAGCTTTCTTT
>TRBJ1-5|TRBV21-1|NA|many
CASSPWGGGDQPQHF
TGTGCCAGCAGCCCGTGGGGAGGGGGCGATCAGCCCCAGCATTTT
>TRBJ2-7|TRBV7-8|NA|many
CASSPGVSEQYF
TGTGCCAGCAGTCCGGGGGTTAGCGAACAGTACTTC
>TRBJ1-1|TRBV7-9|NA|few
CASSYRTGTGNTEAFF
TGTGCCAGCAGCTACCGGACCGGGACCGGTAACACTGAAGCTTTCTTT
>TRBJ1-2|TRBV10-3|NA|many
CAISDLDGFGYTF
TGTGCCATCAGTGATCTAGACGGCTTTGGCTACACCTTC
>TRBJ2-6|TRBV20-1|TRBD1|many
CSAKRRDRGGSGANVLTF
TGCAGTGCAAAGAGGAGGGACAGGGGGGGCTCTGGGGCCAACGTCCTGACTTTC
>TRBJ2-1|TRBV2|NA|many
CASSDGYNEQFF
TGTGCCAGCAGTGATGGATACAATGAGCAGTTCTTC
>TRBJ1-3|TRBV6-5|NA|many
CASSYSGSGGNTIYF
TGTGCCAGCAGTTACTCGGGGTCTGGTGGAAACACCATATATTTT
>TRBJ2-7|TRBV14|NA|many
CASSQDRIGEQYF
TGTGCCAGCAGCCAAGATCGGATCGGGGAGCAGTACTTC
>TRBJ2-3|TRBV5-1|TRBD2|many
CASSLAGGTAQYF
TGCGCCAGCAGCTTGGCGGGGGGGACTGCGCAGTATTTT
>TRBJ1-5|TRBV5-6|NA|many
CASSLWGLRYQPQHF
TGTGCCAGCAGCTTGTGGGGGCTTCGGTATCAGCCCCAGCATTTT
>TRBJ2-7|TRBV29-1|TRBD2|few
CSAGLADRGQYF
TGCAGCGCCGGACTAGCGGATCGAGGGCAGTACTTC
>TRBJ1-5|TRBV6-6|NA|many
CASSYHGGGNQPQHF
TGTGCCAGCAGTTACCACGGTGGCGGGAATCAGCCCCAGCATTTT
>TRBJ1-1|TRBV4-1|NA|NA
CASSQRPGYTEAFF
TGCGCCAGCAGCCAACGACCGGGGTACACTGAAGCTTTCTTT
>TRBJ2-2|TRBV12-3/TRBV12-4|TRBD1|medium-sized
CASRGTGGPGELFF
TGTGCCAGCAGAGGGACAGGGGGCCCCGGGGAGCTGTTTTTT
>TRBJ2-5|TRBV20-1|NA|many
CSARPPQETQYF
TGCAGTGCTAGACCACCCCAAGAGACCCAGTACTTC
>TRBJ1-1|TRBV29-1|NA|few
CSGNNLNTEAFF
TGCAGCGGGAATAATTTGAACACTGAAGCTTTCTTT
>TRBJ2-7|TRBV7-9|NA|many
CASSYYGGYEQYF
TGTGCCAGCAGCTACTATGGAGGGTACGAGCAGTACTTC
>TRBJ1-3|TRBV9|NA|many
CASSVGPGAGNTIYF
TGTGCCAGCAGCGTAGGTCCGGGAGCGGGAAACACCATATATTTT
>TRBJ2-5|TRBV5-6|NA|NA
CASSLAHGFKEQETLYF
TGTGCCAGCAGCTTGGCGCACGGGTTTAAGGAACAAGAGACCCTGTACTTC
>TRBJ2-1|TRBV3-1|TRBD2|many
CASSLRGASGSSYNEQFF
TGTGCCAGCAGCCTCAGAGGGGCGAGCGGGAGCTCCTACAATGAGCAGTTCTTC
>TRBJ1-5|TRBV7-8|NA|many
CASSLEGSGGQPQHF
TGTGCCAGCAGTTTGGAGGGGAGTGGAGGTCAGCCCCAGCATTTT
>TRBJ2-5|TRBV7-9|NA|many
CASSSPEREETQYF
TGTGCCAGCAGCTCCCCCGAGAGAGAAGAGACCCAGTACTTC
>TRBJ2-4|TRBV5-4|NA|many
CASSLGGTVAKNIQYF
TGTGCCAGCAGCTTGGGGGGGACGGTAGCCAAAAACATTCAGTACTTC
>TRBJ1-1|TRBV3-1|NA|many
CASSQDSNTEAFF
TGTGCCAGCAGCCAGGACAGTAACACTGAAGCTTTCTTT
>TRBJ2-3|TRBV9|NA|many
CASSGTRDTQYF
TGTGCCAGCAGCGGAACCCGGGATACGCAGTATTTT
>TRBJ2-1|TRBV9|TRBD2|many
CASSGTSGGSNEQFF
TGTGCCAGCAGCGGTACTAGCGGGGGGAGTAATGAGCAGTTCTTC
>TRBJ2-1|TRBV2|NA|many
CASSVGDRGWEQFF
TGTGCCAGCAGTGTTGGAGATCGGGGGTGGGAGCAGTTCTTC
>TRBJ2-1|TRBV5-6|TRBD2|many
CASRNLAGVADEQFF
TGTGCCAGCAGGAATCTAGCGGGGGTAGCCGATGAGCAGTTCTTC
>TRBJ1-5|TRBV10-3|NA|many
CAISESTGFQPQHF
TGTGCCATCAGTGAGTCCACGGGGTTCCAGCCCCAGCATTTT
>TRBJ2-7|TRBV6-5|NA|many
CASSYPPGGGEQYF
TGTGCCAGCAGTTACCCCCCGGGGGGCGGCGAGCAGTACTTC
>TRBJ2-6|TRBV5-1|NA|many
CASGPSWANVLTF
TGCGCCAGCGGGCCCTCTTGGGCCAACGTCCTGACTTTC
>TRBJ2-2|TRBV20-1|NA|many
CSASHYTGELFF
TGCAGTGCTAGCCACTACACCGGGGAGCTGTTTTTT
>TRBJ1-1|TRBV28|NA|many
CASSLGKNTEAFF
TGTGCCAGCAGTTTGGGAAAGAACACTGAAGCTTTCTTT